This T cell receptor beta chain originates from a study of blood T cell repertoires in COVID-19. Original analysis: Amplifying reference gene primers gave estimates of nucleated cell counts. Clones were sequenced by immunoSEQ multiplex PCR, and TCRdb holds only the in-frame ones, with some missing. Clone size and V and J calls were adopted from that table, with D and trimming inferred from the DNA. This sample has 100,000 to 150,000 clones, with under 85% found just once. This CDR3 has 14 amino acids. V lost 0 bases and J lost 6; bases outside the gene matches: 3. Germline loops: CDR1 SGDLS, CDR2 YYNGEE.

Sequences were obtained from peripheral blood. This clonotype was obtained from a woman aged 55-75 years with acute or convalescent COVID-19. The genes are TRBV9 and TRBJ1-2; the match to TRBD1 covers 9 bases. The CDR3 reads CASSVDRGLNGYTF. The CDR3 coding sequence is TGTGCCAGCAGCGTAGACAGGGGGCTCAATGGCTACACCTTC.